The 17 T cell receptor beta chains given below trace back to one sample, sequenced in a study of shared clonotypes between healthy human individuals. The protocol was immunoSEQ multiplex PCR, while the TCRdb copy is restricted to in-frame clones and leaves out a portion. The sample has about 1.5 million clones; approximately 98% are singletons. The sequenced material came from naive CD4+ T cells sorted from blood. Subset here: CD45RA+ positively selected. The source of these receptors is a man aged 25 to 40 in good health.

CDR3 sequence reads: CASSFQGANTEAFF. Here the CDR3 DNA reads TGTGCCAGCAGCTTTCAGGGTGCGAACACTGAAGCTTTCTTT. The chain combines TRBV11-2 with TRBJ1-1; weak D call: TRBD1 (5 bases). CDR1 SGHAT and CDR2 FQNNGV come from the germline V gene. This CDR3 has 14 amino acids. Trimming took 3 bases from V and 1 from J, leaving 9 bases between them.

The genes are TRBV6-5 and TRBJ2-7; D tentatively fits TRBD1 or TRBD2 (6 bases each). CDR3 size: 13 residues. V gave up 8 bases and J gave up 3 bases, with 14 bases separating them. Germline V gene data show CDR1 as MNHEY and CDR2 as SVGAGI. The chain's CDR3 is CASCRGLNYEQYF. The CDR3 nucleotides are TGTGCCAGCTGCAGGGGACTTAACTACGAGCAGTACTTC.

The rearrangement joins TRBV29-1 to TRBJ2-1; 7 nucleotides align to TRBD2. Germline-derived CDR1 and CDR2 are SQVTM and ANQGSEA. The trim removed 5 bases at V and 3 bases at J, leaving 10 bases unmatched. The CDR3 totals 15 residues. DNA for the CDR3: TGCAGCGTTTACGATGGCGGGAGTAGCTACAATGAGCAGTTCTTC. It is translated as CSVYDGGSSYNEQFF.

V and J are TRBV5-1 and TRBJ2-7; D remains unclear. V shed 4 bases and J shed 2 bases, with 10 bases lying between them. The CDR3 totals 13 residues. Germline CDR1 and CDR2: SGHRS and YFSETQ. CDR3 protein: CASSPSGTYEQYF. The CDR3 DNA reads as TGCGCCAGCAGCCCGAGTGGTACCTACGAGCAGTACTTC.

This chain connects TRBV2 to TRBJ1-1; 9 nucleotides match TRBD1. This CDR3 region has 15 residues. Trimming at V came to 4 bases and at J to 0 bases, leaving 3 bases not matched to a gene. Germline CDR1 is SNHLY and CDR2 is FYNNEI. This chain's CDR3 is CASSGGQGLNTEAFF. In DNA form, the CDR3 reads TGTGCCAGCAGTGGGGGACAGGGACTGAACACTGAAGCTTTCTTT.

J is TRBJ2-7 and V is TRBV6-1; 7 bases align to TRBD2. Per germline, CDR1 MNHNS and CDR2 SASEGT. After removal of 4 bases from V and 2 bases from J, the junction contained 8 bases not matched to a gene. The CDR3 contains 15 residues. CDR3 coding DNA: TGTGCCAGCAGTGCCCGGCCTAGCGGTCCCTACGAGCAGTACTTC. It translates to CASSARPSGPYEQYF.

CDR3 region: CASSPMEGRNEKLFF. For the CDR3, the DNA is TGTGCCAGCAGCCCCATGGAGGGGCGCAATGAAAAACTGTTTTTT. The chain employs TRBV5-4 and TRBJ1-4; the D gene is possibly TRBD1 (5 bases). Germline assignment: CDR1 SGHNT and CDR2 YYREEE (reference sequence). There are 15 residues in the CDR3. The V end was cut by 4 bases, the J end by 5 bases, with 15 bases between.

V and J are TRBV19 and TRBJ2-1; 10 nucleotides align to TRBD2. Germline V gives CDR1 LNHDA, CDR2 SQIVND (reference sequence). V lost 6 bases and J lost 10; bases outside the gene matches: 12. The CDR3 is made up of 15 amino acids. The CDR3 loop is CASRKAGGPVREQFF. The CDR3 bases are TGTGCCAGTAGAAAAGCGGGAGGGCCGGTTAGGGAGCAGTTCTTC.

This clone showed up just once. The CDR3 nucleotides read TGCGCCAGCAGCTTGGCCGGGCAGAATGAAAAACTGTTTTTT. This gives the protein CASSLAGQNEKLFF. This chain uses TRBV5-1 with TRBJ1-4; D not resolved. V shed 0 bases and J shed 5 bases, with 8 bases lying between them. CDR1 is SGHRS, CDR2 YFSETQ, per germline. The CDR3 length is 14 residues.

This rearrangement joins TRBV19 to TRBJ1-2; D is unresolved. CDR3 length: 13 residues. V lost 1 base and J lost 8, with 11 bases in between. Germline assignment: CDR1 LNHDA and CDR2 SQIVND (reference sequence). Written as DNA, the CDR3 is TGTGCCAGTAGTATAGGCAGTCGTCCCGGCTACACCTTC. This translates into CASSIGSRPGYTF.

V is TRBV5-5 and J is TRBJ2-1; D gene uncertain. This CDR3 region has 14 residues. Trimming cost V 6 bases and J 7 bases, with 17 bases left between them. The V gene's germline CDR1 is SGHKS and CDR2 YYEKEE (reference sequence). CDR3 coding DNA: TGTGCCAGCACCCTTTTGGATACAAGGAATGAGCAGTTCTTC. Protein product: CASTLLDTRNEQFF.

CDR3 nucleotides: TGTGCCAGCAGCCGGAGGGTAACCTACGAGCAGTACTTC. The encoded protein is CASSRRVTYEQYF. The chain is built from TRBV11-2 and TRBJ2-7, with D perhaps TRBD2 (6 bases). Germline V gene lookup returns CDR1 SGHAT and CDR2 FQNNGV. The CDR3 sequence is 13 residues long. The V end lost 5 bases, the J end lost 2 bases, and 10 bases lay between the germline ends.

The rearrangement links TRBV5-1 to TRBJ2-3, with D unresolved. The V end was cut by 4 bases, the J end by 6 bases, with 15 bases between. The germline CDR1 and CDR2 sequences are SGHRS and YFSETQ. The CDR3 covers 14 residues. The CDR3 DNA sequence: TGCGCCAGCAGCCCGAGCCCTATGAGGGATACGCAGTATTTT. This translates into CASSPSPMRDTQYF.

The gene calls are TRBV27 and TRBJ1-4, with D uncertain. Germline V gene sequence: CDR1 MNHEY, CDR2 SMNVEV (reference sequence). With 6 bases removed from V and 12 bases from J, the gap between germline ends came to 14 bases. This CDR3 is built from 12 residues. CDR3 sequence reads: CASSRPSEELFF. The CDR3, as DNA: TGTGCCAGCAGCCGGCCATCGGAGGAACTGTTTTTT.

This clone was detected only once. The gene calls are TRBV23-1 and TRBJ2-3, with 7 bases matching TRBD1. TRBV23-1 is placed among ORFs of uncertain function. Trimming at V came to 1 base and at J to 10 bases, leaving 17 bases not matched to a gene. This CDR3 comprises 17 residues. CDR3 amino acids: CASSQYNRDRPRLPQYF. In DNA form, the CDR3 reads TGCGCCAGCAGTCAATACAACCGGGACAGACCCCGTTTACCGCAGTATTTT.

The V call is TRBV6-6, the J call TRBJ1-1; D is uncertain. Germline V gene lookup returns CDR1 MNHNY and CDR2 SVGAGI (reference sequence). Trimming shortened V by 2 bases and J by 3 bases, and 7 bases separated the two germline ends. This CDR3 comprises 13 residues. CDR3 in amino acids: CASSYAAYTEAFF. The CDR3 nucleotides read TGTGCCAGCAGTTACGCAGCGTACACTGAAGCTTTCTTT.

The gene calls are TRBV5-1 and TRBJ2-2; D is uncertain. The V gene lost 0 bases and the J gene lost 7 bases, with 7 bases spanning the gap. The CDR3 extends over 13 amino acids. Per germline, CDR1 SGHRS and CDR2 YFSETQ. The DNA for the CDR3 is TGCGCCAGCAGCTTGGCGGTCGTCGGGGAGCTGTTTTTT. Translating it yields CASSLAVVGELFF.